These T cell receptor beta chains were read from a single sample in a study of CD8 T cells in Susac syndrome. MiXCR, run by TCRdb on the immunoSEQ multiplex PCR reads, gives a single entry per CDR3 protein. The table includes about 94,000 distinct CDR3 sequences, just under 95% detected once. Sequenced material: CD4+ T cells from PBMCs. These TCRs come from a human donor with Susac syndrome. CDR3s include the opening cysteine and the closing phenylalanine or tryptophan. Fields, in order: CDR3 length, V gene, clone size, J gene, D gene, CDR3 DNA, CDR3 protein. The D gene is left open where the match is weak. Size tells how often a clone was seen (once, few, many) or the class of an expanded clone, and some rows leave it out.

cdr3_length: 12; v_call: TRBV15; clone_size: -; j_call: TRBJ1-1; d_call: -; cdr3_nt: TGTGCCACCAACACGGGAAAAACTGAAGCTTTCTTT; cdr3_aa: CATNTGKTEAFF
cdr3_length: 17; v_call: TRBV12-3/TRBV12-4; clone_size: -; j_call: TRBJ2-3; d_call: TRBD1; cdr3_nt: TGTGCCAGCACCGTGGATAGGGCAGGGGGAAATACGTATACGCAGTATTTT; cdr3_aa: CASTVDRAGGNTYTQYF
cdr3_length: 13; v_call: TRBV6-6; clone_size: once; j_call: TRBJ2-7; d_call: -; cdr3_nt: TGTGCCAGCAGTGAGACAGGAACCTACGAGCAGTACTTC; cdr3_aa: CASSETGTYEQYF
cdr3_length: 15; v_call: TRBV27; clone_size: -; j_call: TRBJ2-5; d_call: TRBD1; cdr3_nt: TGTGCCAGCAGTTCCGGACAGGGGGTCCGGGAGACCCAGTACTTC; cdr3_aa: CASSSGQGVRETQYF
cdr3_length: 13; v_call: TRBV2; clone_size: -; j_call: TRBJ2-3; d_call: TRBD1; cdr3_nt: TGTGCCACCACAGGGGGGCGCACAGATACGCAGTATTTT; cdr3_aa: CATTGGRTDTQYF
cdr3_length: 15; v_call: TRBV20-1; clone_size: -; j_call: TRBJ2-2; d_call: TRBD2; cdr3_nt: TGCAGTGCTAGAAGAGCGGGGGGTAACACCGGGGAGCTGTTTTTT; cdr3_aa: CSARRAGGNTGELFF
cdr3_length: 15; v_call: TRBV6-6; clone_size: -; j_call: TRBJ2-6; d_call: -; cdr3_nt: TGTGCCAGCAGTTACAGGACCTCTGGGGCCAACGTCCTGACTTTC; cdr3_aa: CASSYRTSGANVLTF
cdr3_length: 15; v_call: TRBV20-1; clone_size: -; j_call: TRBJ2-5; d_call: TRBD1; cdr3_nt: TGCAGTGCTAGTTCGGGACAGGGGGCCGGGGAGACCCAGTACTTC; cdr3_aa: CSASSGQGAGETQYF
cdr3_length: 13; v_call: TRBV11-2; clone_size: once; j_call: TRBJ2-1; d_call: -; cdr3_nt: TGTGCCAGCAGCTTAGTACGTCCCAGGGAGCAGTTCTTC; cdr3_aa: CASSLVRPREQFF
cdr3_length: 12; v_call: TRBV5-1; clone_size: -; j_call: TRBJ2-5; d_call: -; cdr3_nt: TGCGCCAGCAGCCGAGAGGGGGAGACCCAGTACTTC; cdr3_aa: CASSREGETQYF
cdr3_length: 13; v_call: TRBV3-1; clone_size: -; j_call: TRBJ2-7; d_call: TRBD1; cdr3_nt: TGTGCCAGCAGCGGACAGGGGGCCTACGAGCAGTACTTC; cdr3_aa: CASSGQGAYEQYF
cdr3_length: 16; v_call: TRBV20-1; clone_size: -; j_call: TRBJ1-5; d_call: -; cdr3_nt: TGCAGTGCTAGAGATCAACGGCGAAGTAGCAATCAGCCCCAGCATTTT; cdr3_aa: CSARDQRRSSNQPQHF
cdr3_length: 16; v_call: TRBV21-1; clone_size: once; j_call: TRBJ2-7; d_call: -; cdr3_nt: TGTGCCAGCAGCAAAGGACTAGCGGGCGCTCCCTACGAGCAGTACTTC; cdr3_aa: CASSKGLAGAPYEQYF
cdr3_length: 12; v_call: TRBV20-1; clone_size: -; j_call: TRBJ2-7; d_call: -; cdr3_nt: TGCAGTGCTGCCCCGGCAGCCTACGAGCAGTACTTC; cdr3_aa: CSAAPAAYEQYF
cdr3_length: 11; v_call: TRBV30; clone_size: -; j_call: TRBJ1-1; d_call: -; cdr3_nt: TGTGCCTTGGGGACCTACACTGAAGCTTTCTTT; cdr3_aa: CALGTYTEAFF
cdr3_length: 13; v_call: TRBV9; clone_size: -; j_call: TRBJ2-3; d_call: -; cdr3_nt: TGTGCCAGCAGCGTCGGGGGGCGGGATACGCAGTATTTT; cdr3_aa: CASSVGGRDTQYF
cdr3_length: 12; v_call: TRBV29-1; clone_size: -; j_call: TRBJ2-7; d_call: -; cdr3_nt: TGCAGCGTTGAAGGCACCAACTACGAGCAGTACTTC; cdr3_aa: CSVEGTNYEQYF
cdr3_length: 13; v_call: TRBV6-1; clone_size: -; j_call: TRBJ1-4; d_call: -; cdr3_nt: TGTGCCAGCAGTGAAGTAGGTGTGGAAAAACTGTTTTTT; cdr3_aa: CASSEVGVEKLFF
cdr3_length: 15; v_call: TRBV15; clone_size: -; j_call: TRBJ2-5; d_call: -; cdr3_nt: TGTGCCACCAGCGCCAGATCGTACGGCCAAGAGACCCAGTACTTC; cdr3_aa: CATSARSYGQETQYF
cdr3_length: 14; v_call: TRBV9; clone_size: few; j_call: TRBJ1-1; d_call: -; cdr3_nt: TGTGCCAGCAGCGTAGGTCCCAGGAACACTGAAGCTTTCTTT; cdr3_aa: CASSVGPRNTEAFF
cdr3_length: 14; v_call: TRBV27; clone_size: -; j_call: TRBJ1-6; d_call: -; cdr3_nt: TGTGCCAGCAGTTTTAGCGGGGGAGGTTCACCCCTCCACTTT; cdr3_aa: CASSFSGGGSPLHF
cdr3_length: 13; v_call: TRBV5-1; clone_size: -; j_call: TRBJ1-1; d_call: -; cdr3_nt: TGCGCCAGCAGCTTCAGTTGGGACACTGAAGCTTTCTTT; cdr3_aa: CASSFSWDTEAFF
cdr3_length: 13; v_call: TRBV28; clone_size: -; j_call: TRBJ1-1; d_call: -; cdr3_nt: TGTGCCAGCAGTAAGACGGGTTCTCCTGAAGCTTTCTTT; cdr3_aa: CASSKTGSPEAFF
cdr3_length: 11; v_call: TRBV29-1; clone_size: -; j_call: TRBJ1-4; d_call: -; cdr3_nt: TGCAGCGTTGACGCGAGTGAAAAACTGTTTTTT; cdr3_aa: CSVDASEKLFF
cdr3_length: 13; v_call: TRBV12-3/TRBV12-4; clone_size: -; j_call: TRBJ1-5; d_call: -; cdr3_nt: TGTGCCAGCAGTTTCACAGGGCATCAGCCCCAGCATTTT; cdr3_aa: CASSFTGHQPQHF
cdr3_length: 15; v_call: TRBV5-1; clone_size: once; j_call: TRBJ2-5; d_call: TRBD2; cdr3_nt: TGCGCCAGCAGCATAATAACTAGCGGCCAAGAGACCCAGTACTTC; cdr3_aa: CASSIITSGQETQYF
cdr3_length: 13; v_call: TRBV30; clone_size: -; j_call: TRBJ1-1; d_call: -; cdr3_nt: TGTGCCTGGAGTTCGCAGCCGAACACTGAAGCTTTCTTT; cdr3_aa: CAWSSQPNTEAFF
cdr3_length: 12; v_call: TRBV29-1; clone_size: once; j_call: TRBJ1-1; d_call: -; cdr3_nt: TGCAGCGGGACGACAATGAACACTGAAGCTTTCTTT; cdr3_aa: CSGTTMNTEAFF
cdr3_length: 16; v_call: TRBV18; clone_size: -; j_call: TRBJ2-3; d_call: TRBD2; cdr3_nt: TGTGCCAGCTCACCATCACGCGGGGGGTACACAGATACGCAGTATTTT; cdr3_aa: CASSPSRGGYTDTQYF
cdr3_length: 13; v_call: TRBV11-2; clone_size: -; j_call: TRBJ2-3; d_call: -; cdr3_nt: TGTGCCAGCAGCTTAGAACGGGGGCGTACGCAGTATTTT; cdr3_aa: CASSLERGRTQYF
cdr3_length: 13; v_call: TRBV12-3/TRBV12-4; clone_size: -; j_call: TRBJ2-3; d_call: -; cdr3_nt: TGTGCCAGCAGTAAGGGTGCTGGAGATACGCAGTATTTT; cdr3_aa: CASSKGAGDTQYF
cdr3_length: 11; v_call: TRBV13; clone_size: -; j_call: TRBJ1-1; d_call: -; cdr3_nt: TGTGCCAGCAGCTCCAGTCTTGAAGCTTTCTTT; cdr3_aa: CASSSSLEAFF
cdr3_length: 13; v_call: TRBV4-3; clone_size: -; j_call: TRBJ2-5; d_call: -; cdr3_nt: TGCGCCAGCAGCCAAGATAGTGGGAAGACCCAGTACTTC; cdr3_aa: CASSQDSGKTQYF
cdr3_length: 13; v_call: TRBV25-1; clone_size: -; j_call: TRBJ2-1; d_call: -; cdr3_nt: TGTGCCAGCAGTGGTCGAGTTTGGGAGGAGCAGTTCTTC; cdr3_aa: CASSGRVWEEQFF
cdr3_length: 11; v_call: TRBV30; clone_size: once; j_call: TRBJ1-2; d_call: -; cdr3_nt: TGTGCCTGGAGTGTCAGCCATGGCTACACCTTC; cdr3_aa: CAWSVSHGYTF
cdr3_length: 14; v_call: TRBV6-5; clone_size: -; j_call: TRBJ1-2; d_call: -; cdr3_nt: TGTGCCAGCAGTTTTGGAGGGAACAACTATGGCTACACCTTC; cdr3_aa: CASSFGGNNYGYTF
cdr3_length: 13; v_call: TRBV29-1; clone_size: -; j_call: TRBJ1-2; d_call: TRBD1; cdr3_nt: TGCAGCGTTTTGGGTGACAGGGACTATGGCTACACCTTC; cdr3_aa: CSVLGDRDYGYTF
cdr3_length: 13; v_call: TRBV30; clone_size: -; j_call: TRBJ1-2; d_call: -; cdr3_nt: TGTGCCTGGAGTGTACGGGGGAACTATGGCTACACCTTC; cdr3_aa: CAWSVRGNYGYTF
cdr3_length: 12; v_call: TRBV20-1; clone_size: -; j_call: TRBJ2-3; d_call: -; cdr3_nt: TGCAGTGCTAGATGGGTGAGGGATACGCAGTATTTT; cdr3_aa: CSARWVRDTQYF
cdr3_length: 13; v_call: TRBV20-1; clone_size: -; j_call: TRBJ1-1; d_call: -; cdr3_nt: TGCAGTGCTTCTTCCCCCTCCAGCACTGAAGCTTTCTTT; cdr3_aa: CSASSPSSTEAFF
cdr3_length: 13; v_call: TRBV6-5; clone_size: -; j_call: TRBJ2-5; d_call: TRBD1; cdr3_nt: TGTGCCACAGTTAACAGGGGGCGGGGGACCCAGTACTTC; cdr3_aa: CATVNRGRGTQYF
cdr3_length: 17; v_call: TRBV12-3/TRBV12-4; clone_size: -; j_call: TRBJ2-5; d_call: TRBD2; cdr3_nt: TGTGCCAGCAGCTCGGGACTAGCGGCCTCCTATCAAGAGACCCAGTACTTC; cdr3_aa: CASSSGLAASYQETQYF
cdr3_length: 14; v_call: TRBV7-2; clone_size: -; j_call: TRBJ1-1; d_call: -; cdr3_nt: TGTGCCAGCAAGTCCGGTCCTATGAACACTGAAGCTTTCTTT; cdr3_aa: CASKSGPMNTEAFF
cdr3_length: 16; v_call: TRBV4-2; clone_size: -; j_call: TRBJ2-3; d_call: TRBD2; cdr3_nt: TGTGCCAGCAGCTTATTGCCCCAGCGGGGAGGTGATACGCAGTATTTT; cdr3_aa: CASSLLPQRGGDTQYF
cdr3_length: 11; v_call: TRBV4-3; clone_size: -; j_call: TRBJ1-1; d_call: -; cdr3_nt: TGCGCCAGCAGCCAGGGGGGAATGGCTTTCTTT; cdr3_aa: CASSQGGMAFF
cdr3_length: 13; v_call: TRBV9; clone_size: few; j_call: TRBJ2-7; d_call: -; cdr3_nt: TGTGCCAGCAGCGAGGGCCTCCGCTACGAGCAGTACTTC; cdr3_aa: CASSEGLRYEQYF
cdr3_length: 14; v_call: TRBV20-1; clone_size: -; j_call: TRBJ1-1; d_call: -; cdr3_nt: TGCAGTGCTTTCGACCTGTTCATGAACACTGAAGCTTTCTTT; cdr3_aa: CSAFDLFMNTEAFF
cdr3_length: 16; v_call: TRBV2; clone_size: -; j_call: TRBJ2-5; d_call: TRBD1; cdr3_nt: TGTGCCAGCTTATCCGGGACAGGCGACCAAGTTCGGACCCAGTACTTC; cdr3_aa: CASLSGTGDQVRTQYF
cdr3_length: 14; v_call: TRBV3-1; clone_size: -; j_call: TRBJ2-7; d_call: TRBD1; cdr3_nt: TGTGCCAGCACCGTGGGGACAGGGAGGTACGAGCAGTACTTC; cdr3_aa: CASTVGTGRYEQYF
cdr3_length: 12; v_call: TRBV30; clone_size: -; j_call: TRBJ1-1; d_call: -; cdr3_nt: TGTGCCTGGATTTACGCCTACACTGAAGCTTTCTTT; cdr3_aa: CAWIYAYTEAFF
cdr3_length: 15; v_call: TRBV9; clone_size: -; j_call: TRBJ2-5; d_call: TRBD2; cdr3_nt: TGTGCCAGCAGCGTAGTAGCGGGGGCTCAAGAGACCCAGTACTTC; cdr3_aa: CASSVVAGAQETQYF
cdr3_length: 13; v_call: TRBV28; clone_size: -; j_call: TRBJ2-7; d_call: -; cdr3_nt: TGTGCCATCAAAGAGGGTGTCGCCTACGAGCAGTACTTC; cdr3_aa: CAIKEGVAYEQYF
cdr3_length: 18; v_call: TRBV18; clone_size: -; j_call: TRBJ2-5; d_call: TRBD2; cdr3_nt: TGTGCCAGCTCACGGCTCCCCGGGACTAGCGGGGGTTTCGAGACCCAGTACTTC; cdr3_aa: CASSRLPGTSGGFETQYF
cdr3_length: 12; v_call: TRBV5-4; clone_size: -; j_call: TRBJ1-2; d_call: -; cdr3_nt: TGTGCCAGCAGCCCGGGGTCTAAGGGCTACACCTTC; cdr3_aa: CASSPGSKGYTF
cdr3_length: 14; v_call: TRBV6-6; clone_size: -; j_call: TRBJ2-5; d_call: TRBD1; cdr3_nt: TGTGCCAGCAGGGGGACAGCCGGCCCCGGGACCCAGTACTTC; cdr3_aa: CASRGTAGPGTQYF
cdr3_length: 15; v_call: TRBV4-1; clone_size: -; j_call: TRBJ2-1; d_call: TRBD1; cdr3_nt: TGCGCCAGCAGCCCGACAGGGATCTCCTACAATGAGCAGTTCTTC; cdr3_aa: CASSPTGISYNEQFF
cdr3_length: 12; v_call: TRBV25-1; clone_size: once; j_call: TRBJ2-2; d_call: -; cdr3_nt: TGTGCCAGCAGTGAGTGGGACGGGGAGCTGTTTTTT; cdr3_aa: CASSEWDGELFF
cdr3_length: 12; v_call: TRBV29-1; clone_size: -; j_call: TRBJ2-7; d_call: -; cdr3_nt: TGCAGCGTTGAAGACCCGGGCTCCGAGCAGTACTTC; cdr3_aa: CSVEDPGSEQYF
cdr3_length: 12; v_call: TRBV20-1; clone_size: -; j_call: TRBJ2-3; d_call: -; cdr3_nt: TGCAGTGCTAGGGCGGGCACAGATACGCAGTATTTT; cdr3_aa: CSARAGTDTQYF
cdr3_length: 13; v_call: TRBV19; clone_size: -; j_call: TRBJ1-6; d_call: TRBD1; cdr3_nt: TGTGCCAGTTCTGGGACAGGGAATTCACCCCTCCACTTT; cdr3_aa: CASSGTGNSPLHF